This T cell receptor beta chain was observed in a study of blood T cell repertoires in COVID-19. The length of the CDR3 is 17 residues. V lost 0 bases to trimming and J lost 2 bases; unmatched junction nucleotides: 6. The V gene's germline CDR1 is SGHDN and CDR2 FVKESK. Libraries were prepared by immunoSEQ multiplex PCR; TCRdb keeps only in-frame clonotypes and omits some of them. The sample lists roughly 260,000 clones; about 90% were seen once. The chain links TRBV14 to TRBJ2-5, with 10 bases identical to TRBD2. The TCR originated in a human donor in a cohort exposed to, infected with or recovered from COVID-19 (not recorded which). The donor label of this sample is uncertain. Specimen: PBMCs or T cells enriched from blood (not recorded which). The CDR3 sequence: CASSQDGERGGQETQYF. CDR3 coding DNA: TGTGCCAGCAGCCAAGATGGGGAGCGGGGGGGTCAAGAGACCCAGTACTTC.